The 13 T cell receptor beta chains reported below all come from one sample, sequenced in a study of cytotoxic CD8 clonotypes in ibrutinib-treated CLL (dated by TCRdb to about 2021). The method was the immunoSEQ multiplex PCR assay. Drawn from immuneACCESS, this table holds only the in-frame rearrangements with V and J called that TCRdb kept. Clones are partly lost; checked studies trace under half to an unresolved V gene and leave the rest unexplained. For this sample the table gives about 30,000 clones, of which roughly 59% were detected only once. The ten largest clones capture approximately 4.7% of the sample. Here the sequenced sample was PBMCs, taken before ibrutinib treatment. All receptors come from a human donor with chronic lymphocytic leukemia.

This clone was seen more than once but under ten times. The genes are TRBV6-1 and TRBJ2-3, with 8 nucleotides matching TRBD1. Germline lookup yields CDR1 MNHNS and CDR2 SASEGT. The CDR3 contains 13 residues. V shed 7 bases, J shed 4 bases, and the junction held 4 bases outside the gene matches. CDR3 DNA: TGTGCCAGCAAGGGACAGGACTCAGATACGCAGTATTTT. Translating it yields CASKGQDSDTQYF.

This clone has more than one count but fewer than ten. The chain couples TRBV19 to TRBJ2-1; 10 nucleotides align to TRBD2. V lost 2 bases, J lost 10 bases, and 5 bases stayed unmatched. Germline CDR1 LNHDA, CDR2 SQIVND (reference sequence). The CDR3 is 14 amino acids. CDR3 amino acids: CASSINELAGEQFF. The CDR3, as DNA: TGTGCCAGTAGTATAAACGAACTAGCGGGGGAGCAGTTCTTC.

Only a few counts were recorded for this clone. This rearrangement joins TRBV28 to TRBJ2-5, with 7 bases matching TRBD2. V lost 2 bases, J lost 4 bases, and 4 bases stayed unmatched. This CDR3 is 14 amino acids long. The germline CDR1 and CDR2 sequences are MDHEN and SYDVKM. The CDR3 sequence: CASSLAGVPETQYF. CDR3 nucleotide sequence: TGTGCCAGCAGTTTAGCGGGAGTACCAGAGACCCAGTACTTC.

The sample holds a few counts of this clone. This chain connects TRBV2 to TRBJ1-6, with D possibly TRBD1 on 5 matching bases. This CDR3 is built from 15 residues. In germline, CDR1 is SNHLY, CDR2 FYNNEI. Trimming removed 3 bases from V and 5 bases from J, with 11 bases in between. In DNA form, the CDR3 reads TGTGCCAGCAGTGACAACAGGAACCATAATTCACCCCTCCACTTT. Encoded protein: CASSDNRNHNSPLHF.

V and J are TRBV20-1 and TRBJ1-2; the match to TRBD1 covers 8 bases. This CDR3 has 11 residues. The germline gives CDR1 DFQATT, CDR2 SNEGSKA (reference sequence). The ends lost 0 bases at V and 14 bases at J; junction bases unmatched: 5. Here the CDR3 DNA reads TGCAGTGCTAGAGACGACAGGGGCAAAACCTTC. As protein: CSARDDRGKTF.

Comments on this clone: An end of the junction does not agree with germline; a read error may underlie this. The chain joins TRBV6-6 to TRBJ2-1; possible D gene TRBD2, 6 bases. The CDR3 is 12 amino acids. Germline CDR1 reads MNHNY; CDR2 reads SVGAGI (reference sequence). This CDR3 is CASSLPGEPVVF. DNA of the CDR3: TGTGCCAGCAGTCTACCGGGGGAGCCGGTAGTCTTC.

The chain uses TRBV5-1 and TRBJ1-2; D ambiguous. Trimming removed 0 bases from V and 4 bases from J, with 10 bases in between. The length of the CDR3 is 14 residues. CDR1 is SGHRS, CDR2 YFSETQ, per germline. CDR3 loop: CASSLADGFYGYTF. For the CDR3, the DNA is TGCGCCAGCAGCTTGGCAGACGGCTTCTATGGCTACACCTTC.

The CDR3 DNA follows: TGTGCCAGCGAGGAACTGGGACGTAAGAATTCACCCCTCCACTTT. This sequence encodes CASEELGRKNSPLHF. The genes are TRBV6-1 and TRBJ1-6; D might be TRBD1 (5 bases). V was pared by 8 bases and J by 7 bases, with 18 bases between. Germline assignment: CDR1 MNHNS and CDR2 SASEGT. The CDR3 totals 15 residues.

The chain combines TRBV7-6 with TRBJ2-2; possibly TRBD2 for D (6 bases). Between the trimmed V and J ends, which lost 4 bases and 3 bases, there was a span of 15 bases. Germline loops: CDR1 SGHVS, CDR2 FNYEAQ. The CDR3 length is 16 residues. The CDR3 sequence is CASSSPGGGYTGELFF. The CDR3 coding sequence is TGTGCCAGCAGCTCACCTGGTGGGGGGTACACCGGGGAGCTGTTTTTT.

This chain connects TRBV6-6 to TRBJ1-5; 7 bases agree with TRBD1. This CDR3 region has 16 residues. Germline assignment: CDR1 MNHNY and CDR2 SVGAGI (reference sequence). V lost 2 bases to trimming and J lost 0 bases; unmatched junction nucleotides: 4. CDR3 sequence reads: CASSYPTGISNQPQHF. CDR3 sequence (DNA): TGTGCCAGCAGTTACCCGACAGGGATTAGCAATCAGCCCCAGCATTTT.

The rearrangement uses TRBV10-3 and TRBJ2-7; 9 nucleotides align to TRBD2. V shed 2 bases, J shed 4 bases, and the junction held 9 bases outside the gene matches. The CDR3 covers 16 residues. Germline-derived CDR1 and CDR2 are ENHRY and SYGVKD. This CDR3 reads CAISEAGGPIKYEQYF. The CDR3 DNA reads as TGTGCCATCAGTGAGGCGGGAGGGCCGATTAAATACGAGCAGTACTTC.

In this sample, this clone turned up a few times. V usage is TRBV5-1 and J usage is TRBJ1-1; possibly TRBD1 for D (6 bases). Germline CDR1 and CDR2: SGHRS and YFSETQ. V lost 1 base and J lost 4, with 11 bases in between. CDR3 size: 14 residues. This CDR3 reads CASSLTPGATEAFF. CDR3 nucleotide sequence: TGCGCCAGCAGCTTGACCCCAGGGGCCACTGAAGCTTTCTTT.

The CDR3 spells CASSEFVRGRLSPRELFF. The CDR3 DNA sequence: TGTGCCAGCAGTGAATTTGTCAGGGGCCGGTTGTCTCCCCGGGAACTGTTTTTT. The rearrangement uses TRBV6-1 and TRBJ1-4; D might be TRBD1 (6 bases). Germline lookup yields CDR1 MNHNS and CDR2 SASEGT. The CDR3 spans 18 residues. Between the trimmed V and J ends, which lost 2 bases and 12 bases, there was a span of 28 bases.